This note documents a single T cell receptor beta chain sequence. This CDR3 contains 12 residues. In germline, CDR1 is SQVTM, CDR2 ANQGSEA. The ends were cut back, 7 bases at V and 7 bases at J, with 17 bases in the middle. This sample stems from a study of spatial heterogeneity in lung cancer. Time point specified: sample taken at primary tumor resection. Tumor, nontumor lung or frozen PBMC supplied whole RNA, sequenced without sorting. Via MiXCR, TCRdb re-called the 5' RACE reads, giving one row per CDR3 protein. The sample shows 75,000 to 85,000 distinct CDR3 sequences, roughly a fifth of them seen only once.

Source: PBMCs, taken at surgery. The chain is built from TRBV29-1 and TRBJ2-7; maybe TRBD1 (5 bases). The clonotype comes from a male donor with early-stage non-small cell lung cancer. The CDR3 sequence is CSARQGSEEQYF. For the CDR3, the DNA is TGCAGCGCTCGGCAGGGTTCGGAGGAGCAGTACTTC.